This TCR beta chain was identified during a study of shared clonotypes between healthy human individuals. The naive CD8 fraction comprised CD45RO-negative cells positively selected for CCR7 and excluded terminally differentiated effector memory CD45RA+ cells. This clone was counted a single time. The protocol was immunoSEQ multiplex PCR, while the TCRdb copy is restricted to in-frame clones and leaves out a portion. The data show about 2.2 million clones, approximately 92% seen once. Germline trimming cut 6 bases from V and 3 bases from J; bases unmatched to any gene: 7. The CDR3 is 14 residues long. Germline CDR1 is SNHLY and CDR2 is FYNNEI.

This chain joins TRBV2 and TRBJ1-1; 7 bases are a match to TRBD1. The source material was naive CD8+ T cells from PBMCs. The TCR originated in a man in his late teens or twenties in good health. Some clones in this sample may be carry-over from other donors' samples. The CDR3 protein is CASRNRGWYTEAFF. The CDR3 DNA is TGTGCCAGCAGGAACAGGGGATGGTACACTGAAGCTTTCTTT.